This T cell receptor (beta chain) was retrieved from a study of Ad26.COV2.S vaccination and SARS-CoV-2 variants. Study background: In the study, Ad26.COV2.S was injected intramuscularly once, or twice 56 days apart.

The V end lost 6 bases, the J end lost 1 base, and 12 bases lay between the germline ends. The CDR3 length is 14 residues. CDR1 and CDR2 from the germline V gene are SGHRS and YFSETQ. The assay was immunoSEQ multiplex PCR, and TCRdb's table has in-frame clones only and misses some. The profile covers about 680,000 clones, with about 90% appearing a single time and 1.5% taken by the ten largest. Treatment: about 20 received Ad26.COV2.S at low or high dose, single or two shots; 5 received placebo; per-sample allocation not given. Day 63 after the first injection of vaccine or placebo was the sampling time.

Sequenced material: peripheral blood, taken in a trial of Ad26.COV2.S vaccine versus placebo. The V call is TRBV5-1, the J call TRBJ2-3; D uncertain. This clonotype was obtained from a person between 18 and 65 years old who received the Ad26.COV2.S COVID-19 vaccine or a placebo. Here the CDR3 reads CASIPDPGTDTQYF. CDR3 DNA: TGCGCCAGCATCCCGGACCCAGGCACAGATACGCAGTATTTT.